One and the same sample provided the 8 T cell receptor beta chains below, sequenced in a study of shared clonotypes between healthy human individuals. Naive CD8 cells lacked CD45RO, underwent positive selection for CCR7 and left out terminally differentiated effector memory CD45RA+ cells. Data came from immunoSEQ multiplex PCR; TCRdb stores just in-frame clones and leaves some out. The table records fewer than 800,000 clones, just over 90% of them present only once. The sample comprised naive CD8+ T cells sorted from blood. The receptor set was obtained from a young man in good health.

CDR3 amino acids: CASSQAGAVVYNEQFF. In DNA, the CDR3 is TGTGCCAGCAGCCAAGCAGGGGCCGTCGTCTACAATGAGCAGTTCTTC. The chain uses TRBV14 and TRBJ2-1; a possible D gene is TRBD1 (6 bases). CDR3 length: 16 amino acids. The V end lost 1 base, the J end lost 3 bases, and 13 bases lay between the germline ends. CDR1 SGHDN and CDR2 FVKESK come from the germline V gene. The variable domain in full, completed from reference TRBV14 and TRBJ2-1, reads EAGVTQFPSHSVIEKGQTVTLRCDPISGHDNLYWYRRVMGKEIKFLLHFVKESKQDESGMPNNRFLAERTGGTYSTLKVQPAELEDSGVYFCASSQAGAVVYNEQFFGPGTRLTVL.

The chain has TRBV4-1 and TRBJ1-2; TRBD1 aligns across 8 bases. The CDR3 covers 15 residues. J was trimmed by 7 bases and V by 3 bases; bases with no gene match: 10. The germline V gene encodes CDR1 MGHRA and CDR2 YSYEKL. The DNA of the CDR3 is TGCGCCAGCAGCCATAAGGTCCCGGGACAGGTTGGCTACACCTTC. Translating gives CASSHKVPGQVGYTF.

The chain has TRBV7-2 and TRBJ2-5; 9 nucleotides match TRBD2. The CDR3 spans 18 residues. From germline, CDR1 is SGHTA and CDR2 FQGNSA. Trimming removed 3 bases from V and 5 bases from J; junction bases left unmatched: 16. Here the CDR3 DNA reads TGTGCCAGCAGCTTGGGATTAGCGGGAGTAGGGATCGGGGAGACCCAGTACTTC. It is translated as CASSLGLAGVGIGETQYF.

The chain has TRBV15 and TRBJ1-1; no firm D call. Germline assignment: CDR1 LNHNV and CDR2 YYDKDF (reference sequence). V lost 0 bases to trimming and J lost 2 bases, with 10 bases between them. The CDR3 extends over 15 amino acids. CDR3 DNA sequence: TGTGCCACCAGCAGAGATACTGTGGAAAACACTGAAGCTTTCTTT. It encodes CATSRDTVENTEAFF.

The chain joins TRBV7-9 to TRBJ1-5; D is ambiguous. The CDR3 length is 15 residues. Germline assignment: CDR1 SEHNR and CDR2 FQNEAQ (reference sequence). Trimming took off 1 base at V and 3 bases at J, with 10 bases between the two ends. The CDR3 DNA sequence: TGTGCCAGCAGCTTAGAGGCGGGGAACAATCAGCCCCAGCATTTT. It encodes CASSLEAGNNQPQHF.

In the case of this clone: In the same sample, other DNA sequences code for this CDR3. The V gene is TRBV5-1, the J gene TRBJ2-1; D ambiguous. The V end lost 0 bases, the J end lost 0 bases, and 10 bases lay between the germline ends. CDR3 length equals 16 residues. From germline, CDR1 is SGHRS and CDR2 YFSETQ. The CDR3 region is CASSLVGPSSYNEQFF. The CDR3 nucleotides are TGCGCCAGCAGCTTGGTTGGACCAAGCTCCTACAATGAGCAGTTCTTC.

This clone was detected once. The chain uses TRBV28 and TRBJ2-1; 8 nucleotides align to TRBD2. The V gene end was trimmed by 4 bases and the J gene end by 0 bases; junction bases not matched to a gene: 5. This CDR3 contains 16 residues. Looked up from germline, CDR1 is MDHEN and CDR2 is SYDVKM. The CDR3 loop reads CASSSTTSGSYNEQFF. Written as DNA, the CDR3 is TGTGCCAGCAGTTCAACCACTAGCGGCTCCTACAATGAGCAGTTCTTC.

This clone came up a few times. V usage is TRBV6-6 and J usage is TRBJ1-1, with 12 bases lining up with TRBD1. CDR1 is MNHNY, CDR2 SVGAGI, per germline (reference sequence). Germline trimming cut 3 bases from V and 5 bases from J; bases unmatched to any gene: 7. The CDR3 consists of 16 residues. CDR3 sequence (DNA): TGTGCCAGCAGTTATCGGGACAGGGGGCCAGGAACTGAAGCTTTCTTT. Translated, it gives CASSYRDRGPGTEAFF.